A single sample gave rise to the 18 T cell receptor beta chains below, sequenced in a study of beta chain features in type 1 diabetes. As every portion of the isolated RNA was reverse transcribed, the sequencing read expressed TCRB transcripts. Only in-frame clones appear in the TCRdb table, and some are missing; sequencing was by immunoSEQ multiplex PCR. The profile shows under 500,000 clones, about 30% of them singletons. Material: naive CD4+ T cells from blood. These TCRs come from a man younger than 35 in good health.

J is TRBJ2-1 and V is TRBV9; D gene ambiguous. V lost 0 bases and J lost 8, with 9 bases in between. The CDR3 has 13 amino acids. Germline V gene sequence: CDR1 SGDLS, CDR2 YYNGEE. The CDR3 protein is CASSVEWSDEQFF. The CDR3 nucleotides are TGTGCCAGCAGCGTAGAGTGGTCCGATGAGCAGTTCTTC.

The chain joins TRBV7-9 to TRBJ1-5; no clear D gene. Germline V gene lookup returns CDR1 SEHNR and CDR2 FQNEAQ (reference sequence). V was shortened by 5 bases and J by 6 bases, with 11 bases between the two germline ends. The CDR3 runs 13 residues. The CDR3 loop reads CASSRPGGQPQHF. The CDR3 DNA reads TGTGCCAGCAGCCGGCCCGGAGGTCAGCCCCAGCATTTT.

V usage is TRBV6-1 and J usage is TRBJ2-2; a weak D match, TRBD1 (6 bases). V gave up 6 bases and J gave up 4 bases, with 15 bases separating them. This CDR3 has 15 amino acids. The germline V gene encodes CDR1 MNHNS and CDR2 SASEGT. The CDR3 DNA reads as TGTGCCAGCAGCCCCCAGAGGGGGATCACCGGGGAGCTGTTTTTT. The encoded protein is CASSPQRGITGELFF.

In DNA form, the CDR3 reads TGTGCCAGCAGCCCACTACGGGGGACACCCAATGAGCAGTTCTTC. This translates into CASSPLRGTPNEQFF. The V and J genes are TRBV7-2 and TRBJ2-1; possibly TRBD1 or TRBD2 for D (6 bases each). The CDR3 sequence is 15 residues long. Trimming stripped 5 bases from V and 6 bases from J, with 17 bases between. Germline loops: CDR1 SGHTA, CDR2 FQGNSA.

CDR3 residues: CASSEVGVLGANVLTF. The CDR3 DNA reads as TGTGCCAGCAGTGAAGTTGGCGTACTGGGGGCCAACGTCCTGACTTTC. The chain couples TRBV6-1 to TRBJ2-6, with no clear D. In germline, CDR1 is MNHNS, CDR2 SASEGT. Trimming left V 1 base short and J 4 bases short, with 11 bases between. The CDR3 is 16 residues long.

CDR3 protein: CSARKVPEQFF. CDR3 sequence (DNA): TGCAGCGCCAGGAAGGTGCCCGAGCAGTTCTTC. This chain uses TRBV20-1 with TRBJ2-1, with D unresolved. Germline V CDR1 and CDR2: DFQATT, SNEGSKA (reference sequence). The length of the CDR3 is 11 residues.

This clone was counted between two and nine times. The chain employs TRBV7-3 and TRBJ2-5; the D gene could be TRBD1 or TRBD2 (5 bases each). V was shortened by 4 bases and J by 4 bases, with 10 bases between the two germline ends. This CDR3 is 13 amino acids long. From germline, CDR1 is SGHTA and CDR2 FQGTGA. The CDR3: CASSSTRGETQYF. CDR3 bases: TGTGCCAGCAGCTCAACTAGGGGAGAGACCCAGTACTTC.

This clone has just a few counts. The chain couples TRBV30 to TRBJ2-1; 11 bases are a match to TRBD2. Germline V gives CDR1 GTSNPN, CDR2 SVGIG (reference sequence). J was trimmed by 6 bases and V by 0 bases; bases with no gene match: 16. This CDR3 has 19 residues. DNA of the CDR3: TGTGCCTGGAGTGTACAGTGGGGTAGCGGGAGGGCCCGGGGCAATGAGCAGTTCTTC. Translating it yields CAWSVQWGSGRARGNEQFF.

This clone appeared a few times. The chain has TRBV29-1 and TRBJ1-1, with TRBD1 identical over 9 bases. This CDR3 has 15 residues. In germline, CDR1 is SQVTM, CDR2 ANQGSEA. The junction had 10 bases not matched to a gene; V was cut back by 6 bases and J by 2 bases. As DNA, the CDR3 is TGCAGCGTCGCAAGGACAGGGGCTCTTAACACTGAAGCTTTCTTT. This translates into CSVARTGALNTEAFF.

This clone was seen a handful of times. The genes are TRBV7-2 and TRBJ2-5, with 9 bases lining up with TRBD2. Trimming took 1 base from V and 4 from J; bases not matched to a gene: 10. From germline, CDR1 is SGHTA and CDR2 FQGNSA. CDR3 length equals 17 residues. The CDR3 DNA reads TGTGCCAGCAGCTTAGTAGGCGGGAGGGCGGGTCGAGAGACCCAGTACTTC. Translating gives CASSLVGGRAGRETQYF.

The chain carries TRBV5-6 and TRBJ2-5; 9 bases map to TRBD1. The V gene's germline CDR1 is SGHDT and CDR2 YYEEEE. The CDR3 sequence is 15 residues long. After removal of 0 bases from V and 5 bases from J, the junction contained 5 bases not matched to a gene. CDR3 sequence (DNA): TGTGCCAGCAGCTTGGAACAGGGGGCCAAGGAGACCCAGTACTTC. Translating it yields CASSLEQGAKETQYF.

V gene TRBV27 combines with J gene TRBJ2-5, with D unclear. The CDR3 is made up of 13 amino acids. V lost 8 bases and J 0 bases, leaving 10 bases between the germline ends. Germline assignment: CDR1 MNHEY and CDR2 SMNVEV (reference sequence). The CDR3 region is CASGVRYQETQYF. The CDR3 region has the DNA TGTGCCAGCGGAGTCAGGTACCAAGAGACCCAGTACTTC.

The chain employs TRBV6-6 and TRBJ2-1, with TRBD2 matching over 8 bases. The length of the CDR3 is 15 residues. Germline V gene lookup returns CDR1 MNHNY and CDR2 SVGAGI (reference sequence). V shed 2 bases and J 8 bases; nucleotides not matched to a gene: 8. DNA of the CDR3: TGTGCCAGCAGTTACGAACTAGCGGTCCGTGATGAGCAGTTCTTC. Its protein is CASSYELAVRDEQFF.

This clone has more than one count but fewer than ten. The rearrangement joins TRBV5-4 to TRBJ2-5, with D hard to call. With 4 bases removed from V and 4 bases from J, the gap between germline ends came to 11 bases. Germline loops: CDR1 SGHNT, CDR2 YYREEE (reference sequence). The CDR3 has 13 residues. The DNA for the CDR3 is TGTGCCAGCAGCGCCTCCGGCCCAGAGACCCAGTACTTC. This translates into CASSASGPETQYF.

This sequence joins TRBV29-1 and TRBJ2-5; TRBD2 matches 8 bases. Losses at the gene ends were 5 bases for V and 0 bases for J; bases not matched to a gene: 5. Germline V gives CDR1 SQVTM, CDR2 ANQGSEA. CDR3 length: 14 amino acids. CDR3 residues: CSVFGAGDQETQYF. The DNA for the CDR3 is TGCAGCGTTTTTGGAGCGGGGGACCAAGAGACCCAGTACTTC.

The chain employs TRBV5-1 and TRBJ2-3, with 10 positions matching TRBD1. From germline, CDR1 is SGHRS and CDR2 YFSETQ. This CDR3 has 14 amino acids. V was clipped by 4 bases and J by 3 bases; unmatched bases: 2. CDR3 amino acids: CASSLDRGTDTQYF. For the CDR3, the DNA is TGCGCCAGCAGCCTGGACAGGGGGACAGATACGCAGTATTTT.

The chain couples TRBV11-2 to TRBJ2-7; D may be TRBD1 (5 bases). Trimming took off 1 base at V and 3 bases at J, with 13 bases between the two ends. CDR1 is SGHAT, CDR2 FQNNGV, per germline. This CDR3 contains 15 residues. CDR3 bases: TGTGCCAGCAGCTTAGTTTGGCAGGGATTCTACGAGCAGTACTTC. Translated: CASSLVWQGFYEQYF.

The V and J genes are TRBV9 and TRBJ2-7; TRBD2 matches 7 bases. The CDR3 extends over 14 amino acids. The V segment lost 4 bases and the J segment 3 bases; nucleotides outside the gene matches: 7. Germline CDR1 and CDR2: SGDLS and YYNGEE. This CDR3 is CASSPMGGFYEQYF. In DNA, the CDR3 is TGTGCCAGCAGCCCCATGGGGGGGTTCTACGAGCAGTACTTC.